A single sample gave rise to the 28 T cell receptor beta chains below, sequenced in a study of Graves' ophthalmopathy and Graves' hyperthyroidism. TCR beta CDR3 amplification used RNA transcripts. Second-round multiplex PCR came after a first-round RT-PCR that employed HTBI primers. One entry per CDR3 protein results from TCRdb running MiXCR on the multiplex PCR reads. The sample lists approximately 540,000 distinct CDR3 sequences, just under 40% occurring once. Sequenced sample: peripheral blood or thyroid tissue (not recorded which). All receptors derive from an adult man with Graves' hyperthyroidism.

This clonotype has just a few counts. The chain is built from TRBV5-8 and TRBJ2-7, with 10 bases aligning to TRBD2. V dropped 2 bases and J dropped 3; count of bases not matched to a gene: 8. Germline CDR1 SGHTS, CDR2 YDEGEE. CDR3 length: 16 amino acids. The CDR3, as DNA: TGTGCCAGCAGCTTTGGCGGAGCGGGAGGGTTCTACGAGCAGTACTTC. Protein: CASSFGGAGGFYEQYF. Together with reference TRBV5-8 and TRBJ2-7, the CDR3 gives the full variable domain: EAGVTQSPTHLIKTRGQQATLRCSPISGHTSVYWYQQALGLGLQFLLWYDEGEERNRGNFPPRFSGRQFPNYSSELNVNALELEDSALYLCASSFGGAGGFYEQYFGPGTRLTVT.

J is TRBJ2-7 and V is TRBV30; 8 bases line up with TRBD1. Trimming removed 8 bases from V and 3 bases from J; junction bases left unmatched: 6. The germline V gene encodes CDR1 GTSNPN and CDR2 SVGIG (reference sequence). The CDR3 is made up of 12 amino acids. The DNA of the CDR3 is TGTGCCATAACAGGGGGGTACTACGAGCAGTACTTC. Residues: CAITGGYYEQYF.

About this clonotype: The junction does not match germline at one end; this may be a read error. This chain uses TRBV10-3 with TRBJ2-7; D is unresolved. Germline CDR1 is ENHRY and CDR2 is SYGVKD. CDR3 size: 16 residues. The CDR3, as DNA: TGTGCCAGCAGTGACTCGAATCGGCACTTCTCCTACGAGCAGTACTTC. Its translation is CASSDSNRHFSYEQYF.

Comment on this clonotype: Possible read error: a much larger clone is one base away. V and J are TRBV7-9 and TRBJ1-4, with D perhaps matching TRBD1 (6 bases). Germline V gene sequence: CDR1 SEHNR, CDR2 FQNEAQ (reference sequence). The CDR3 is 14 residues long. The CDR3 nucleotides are TGTGCCAGCAGATTAGACAGGATTGATGAAAAACTGTTTTTT. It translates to CASRLDRIDEKLFF.

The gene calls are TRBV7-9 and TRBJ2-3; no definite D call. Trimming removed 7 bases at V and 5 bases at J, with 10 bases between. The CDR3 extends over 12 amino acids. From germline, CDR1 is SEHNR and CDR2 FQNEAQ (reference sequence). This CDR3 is CASTNIIDTQYF. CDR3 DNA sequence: TGTGCCAGCACCAACATAATAGATACGCAGTATTTT.

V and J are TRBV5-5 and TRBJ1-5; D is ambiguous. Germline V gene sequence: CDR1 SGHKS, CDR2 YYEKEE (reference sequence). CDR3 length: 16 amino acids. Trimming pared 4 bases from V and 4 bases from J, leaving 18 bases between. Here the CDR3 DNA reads TGTGCCAGCAGCCTCACGGACGCCCTTCCTAATCAGCCCCAGCATTTT. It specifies CASSLTDALPNQPQHF.

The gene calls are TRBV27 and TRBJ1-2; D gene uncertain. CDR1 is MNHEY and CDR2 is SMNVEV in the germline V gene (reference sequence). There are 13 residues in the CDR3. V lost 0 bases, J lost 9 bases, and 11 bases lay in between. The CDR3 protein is CASSLSGQDSYTF. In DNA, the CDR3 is TGTGCCAGCAGTTTATCTGGCCAAGACAGCTACACCTTC.

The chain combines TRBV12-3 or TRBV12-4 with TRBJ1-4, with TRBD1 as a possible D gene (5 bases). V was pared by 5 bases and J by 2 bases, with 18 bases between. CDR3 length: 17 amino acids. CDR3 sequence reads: CASSPRWGVVTNEKLFF. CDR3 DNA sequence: TGTGCCAGCAGTCCGCGCTGGGGGGTTGTGACTAATGAAAAACTGTTTTTT.

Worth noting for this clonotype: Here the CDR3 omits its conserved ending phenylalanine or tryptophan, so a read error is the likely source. CDR3 DNA: TGTGCTAGCAGCTTCGGTCAGGGGCTGGAGACCCAGTACCTC. It yields the protein CASSFGQGLETQYL. J is TRBJ2-5 and V is TRBV7-7; perhaps TRBD1 as D (6 bases). The CDR3 loop spans 14 amino acids. CDR1 and CDR2 from the germline V gene are SSHAT and FNYEAQ (reference sequence).

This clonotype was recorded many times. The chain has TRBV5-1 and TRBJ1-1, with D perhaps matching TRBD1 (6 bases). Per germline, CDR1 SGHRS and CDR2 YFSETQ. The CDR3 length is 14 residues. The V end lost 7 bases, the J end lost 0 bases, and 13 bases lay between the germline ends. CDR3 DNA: TGCGCCAGCTCGGTAGGACAGTTGAACACTGAAGCTTTCTTT. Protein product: CASSVGQLNTEAFF.

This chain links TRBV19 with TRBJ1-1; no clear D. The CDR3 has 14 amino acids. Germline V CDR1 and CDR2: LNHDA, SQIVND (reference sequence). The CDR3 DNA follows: TGTGCTAGAGATCTGGCAAGGTCGGCCACTGAAGCTTTCTTT. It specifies CARDLARSATEAFF. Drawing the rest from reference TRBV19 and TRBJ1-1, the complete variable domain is DGGITQSPKYLFRKEGQNVTLSCEQNLNHDAMYWYRQDPGQGLRLIYYSQIVNDFQKGDIAEGYSVSREKKESFPLTVTSAQKNPTAFYLCARDLARSATEAFFGQGTRLTVV.

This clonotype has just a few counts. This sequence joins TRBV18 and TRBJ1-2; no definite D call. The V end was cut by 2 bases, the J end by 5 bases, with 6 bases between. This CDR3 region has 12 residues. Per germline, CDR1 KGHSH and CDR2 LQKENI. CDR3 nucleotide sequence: TGTGCCAGCTCACCAACGACGTATGGCTACACCTTC. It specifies CASSPTTYGYTF.

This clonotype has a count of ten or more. The CDR3: CASSAGTSYEQYF. The DNA of the CDR3 is TGTGCCAGCAGCGCCGGGACTAGTTATGAGCAGTACTTC. The rearrangement joins TRBV5-8 to TRBJ2-7, with 8 positions matching TRBD2. CDR1 and CDR2 from the germline V gene are SGHTS and YDEGEE. V dropped 4 bases and J dropped 7; count of bases not matched to a gene: 7. This CDR3 region has 13 residues.

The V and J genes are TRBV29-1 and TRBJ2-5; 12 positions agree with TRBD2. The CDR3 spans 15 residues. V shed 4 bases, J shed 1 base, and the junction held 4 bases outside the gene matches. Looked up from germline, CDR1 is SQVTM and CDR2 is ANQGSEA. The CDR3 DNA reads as TGCAGCGTTGTTCCTAGCGGGGGGGCCCAAGAGACCCAGTACTTC. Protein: CSVVPSGGAQETQYF.

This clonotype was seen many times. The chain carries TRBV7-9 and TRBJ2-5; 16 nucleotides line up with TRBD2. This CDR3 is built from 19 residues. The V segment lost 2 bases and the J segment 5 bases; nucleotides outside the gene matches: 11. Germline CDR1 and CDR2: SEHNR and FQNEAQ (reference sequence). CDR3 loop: CASSLLPGLAGGPAETQYF. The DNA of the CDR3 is TGTGCCAGCAGCTTACTCCCGGGACTAGCGGGAGGGCCTGCCGAGACCCAGTACTTC. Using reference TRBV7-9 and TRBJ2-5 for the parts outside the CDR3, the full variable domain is DTGVSQNPRHKITKRGQNVTFRCDPISEHNRLYWYRQTLGQGPEFLTYFQNEAQLEKSRLLSDRFSAERPKGSFSTLEIQRTEQGDSAMYLCASSLLPGLAGGPAETQYFGPGTRLLVL.

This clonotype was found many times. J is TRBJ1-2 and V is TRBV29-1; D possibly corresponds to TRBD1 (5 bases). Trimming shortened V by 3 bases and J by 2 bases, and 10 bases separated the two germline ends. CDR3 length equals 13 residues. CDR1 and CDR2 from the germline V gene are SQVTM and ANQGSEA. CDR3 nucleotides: TGCAGCGTTGATTCACAGGCAAACTATGGCTACACCTTC. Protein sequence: CSVDSQANYGYTF.

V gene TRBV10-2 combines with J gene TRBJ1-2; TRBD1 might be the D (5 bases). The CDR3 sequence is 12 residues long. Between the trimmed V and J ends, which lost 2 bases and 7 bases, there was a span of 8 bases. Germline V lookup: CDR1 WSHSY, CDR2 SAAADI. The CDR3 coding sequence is TGCGCCAGCAGTGAGAGGGGTGTTGGCTACACCTTC. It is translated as CASSERGVGYTF.

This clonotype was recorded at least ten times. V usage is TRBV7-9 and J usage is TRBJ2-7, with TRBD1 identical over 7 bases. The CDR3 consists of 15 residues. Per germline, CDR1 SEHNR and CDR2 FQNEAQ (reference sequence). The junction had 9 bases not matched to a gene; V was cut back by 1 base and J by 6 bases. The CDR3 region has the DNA TGTGCCAGCAGCTTAGTTTCCCCGACAGGGACCGAGCAGTACTTC. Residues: CASSLVSPTGTEQYF.

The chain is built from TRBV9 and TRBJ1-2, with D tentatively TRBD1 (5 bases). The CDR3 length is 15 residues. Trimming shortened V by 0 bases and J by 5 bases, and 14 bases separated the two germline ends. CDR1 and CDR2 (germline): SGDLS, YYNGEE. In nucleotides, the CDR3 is TGTGCCAGCAGCGTAGGACCGCGGGGGTCATATGGCTACACCTTC. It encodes CASSVGPRGSYGYTF.

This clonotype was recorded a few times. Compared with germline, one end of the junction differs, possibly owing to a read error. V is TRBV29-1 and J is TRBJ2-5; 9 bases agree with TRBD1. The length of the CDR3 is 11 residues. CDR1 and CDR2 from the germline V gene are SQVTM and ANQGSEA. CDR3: CSVGTGETQYF. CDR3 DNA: TGCAGTGTTGGGACAGGGGAGACCCAGTACTTC.

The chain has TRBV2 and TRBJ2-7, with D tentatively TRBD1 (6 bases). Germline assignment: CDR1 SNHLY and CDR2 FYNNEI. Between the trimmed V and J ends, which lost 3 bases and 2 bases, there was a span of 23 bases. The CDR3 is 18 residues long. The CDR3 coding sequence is TGTGCCAGCAGTGACCCACCGCCGGAGGACAGTTTTGCCTACGAGCAGTACTTC. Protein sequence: CASSDPPPEDSFAYEQYF. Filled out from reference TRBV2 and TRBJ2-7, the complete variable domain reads EPEVTQTPSHQVTQMGQEVILRCVPISNHLYFYWYRQILGQKVEFLVSFYNNEISEKSEIFDDQFSVERPDGSNFTLKIRSTKLEDSAMYFCASSDPPPEDSFAYEQYFGPGTRLTVT.

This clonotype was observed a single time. DNA of the CDR3: TGTGCCAGTAGTTTCCGGACAGAAAAAATGAACACTGAAGCTTTCTTT. Its translation is CASSFRTEKMNTEAFF. The chain carries TRBV19 and TRBJ1-1; a weak D match, TRBD1 (6 bases). This CDR3 is 16 amino acids long. Trimming stripped 5 bases from V and 0 bases from J, with 16 bases between. Germline values: CDR1 LNHDA, CDR2 SQIVND (reference sequence).

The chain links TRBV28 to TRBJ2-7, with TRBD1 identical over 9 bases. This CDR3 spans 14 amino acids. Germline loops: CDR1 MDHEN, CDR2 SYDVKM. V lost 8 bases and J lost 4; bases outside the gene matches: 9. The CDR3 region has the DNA TGTGCCAGCGCCCACCCGGGACAGGGTTACGAGCAGTACTTC. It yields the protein CASAHPGQGYEQYF.

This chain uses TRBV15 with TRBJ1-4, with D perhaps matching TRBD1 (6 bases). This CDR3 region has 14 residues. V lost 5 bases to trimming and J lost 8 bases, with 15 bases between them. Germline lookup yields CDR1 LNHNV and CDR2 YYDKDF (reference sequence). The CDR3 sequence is CATSFGGPGEKLFF. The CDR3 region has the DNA TGTGCCACCAGCTTCGGGGGCCCCGGGGAAAAACTGTTTTTT. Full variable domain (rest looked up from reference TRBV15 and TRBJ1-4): DAMVIQNPRYQVTQFGKPVTLSCSQTLNHNVMYWYQQKSSQAPKLLFHYYDKDFNNEADTPDNFQSRRPNTSFCFLDIRSPGLGDTAMYLCATSFGGPGEKLFFGSGTQLSVL.

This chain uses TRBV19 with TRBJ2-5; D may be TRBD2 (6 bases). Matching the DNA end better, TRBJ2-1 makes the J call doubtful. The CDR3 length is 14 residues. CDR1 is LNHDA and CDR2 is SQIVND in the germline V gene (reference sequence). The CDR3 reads CASSSGKTYNEQFF. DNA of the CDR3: TGTGCCAGTAGTAGCGGGAAGACTTACAATGAGCAGTTCTTC.

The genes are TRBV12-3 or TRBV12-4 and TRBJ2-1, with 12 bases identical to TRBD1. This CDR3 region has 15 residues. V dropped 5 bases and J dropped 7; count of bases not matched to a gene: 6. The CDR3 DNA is TGTGCCAGCAGTCCCTCGGGACAGGGGGCAAATGAGCAGTTCTTC. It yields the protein CASSPSGQGANEQFF.

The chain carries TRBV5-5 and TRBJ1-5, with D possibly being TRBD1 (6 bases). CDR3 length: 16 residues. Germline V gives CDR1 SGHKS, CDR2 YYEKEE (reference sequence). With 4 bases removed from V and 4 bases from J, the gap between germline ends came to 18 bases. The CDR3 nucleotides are TGTGCCAGCAGCCGCTCTGGACAGTGGGCTAATCAGCCCCAGCATTTT. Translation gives CASSRSGQWANQPQHF.

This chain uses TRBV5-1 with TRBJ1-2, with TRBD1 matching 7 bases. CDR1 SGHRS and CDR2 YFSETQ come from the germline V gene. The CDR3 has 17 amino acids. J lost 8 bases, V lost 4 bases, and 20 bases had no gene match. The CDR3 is CASSLSPRDSEGGGYTF. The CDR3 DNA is TGCGCCAGCAGCCTAAGTCCCCGGGACAGCGAAGGAGGGGGCTACACCTTC.